What follows are 32 T cell receptor beta chains derived from one specimen sequenced in a study of blood T cell repertoires in COVID-19. The method was immunoSEQ multiplex PCR; TCRdb's version includes in-frame clones alone and lacks a portion of them. Of over 150,000 clones in the sample, 86% are singletons; the top ten hold roughly 7%. Sequenced: peripheral blood. The receptors stem from a man aged 50-60 years with active or convalescent COVID-19.

V gene TRBV28 combines with J gene TRBJ2-5; 9 bases are shared with TRBD1. The CDR3 extends over 12 amino acids. Germline-derived CDR1 and CDR2 are MDHEN and SYDVKM. The CDR3 DNA is TGTTCGAGTGGGACAGGGTCAGAGACCCAGTACTTC. Its translation: CSSGTGSETQYF.

The chain recombines TRBV7-8 with TRBJ2-7; a possible D gene is TRBD1 (5 bases). V lost 1 base and J lost 2, with 18 bases in between. The germline CDR1 and CDR2 sequences are SGHVS and FQNEAQ. The CDR3 sequence is 17 residues long. The CDR3 loop is CASSLEGWGRATYEQYF. The CDR3 DNA follows: TGTGCCAGCAGCTTAGAGGGGTGGGGCAGGGCAACCTACGAGCAGTACTTC.

The chain joins TRBV12-5 to TRBJ1-5; D might be TRBD1 (5 bases). The V end lost 5 bases, the J end lost 5 bases, and 10 bases lay between the germline ends. CDR1 is LGHNT, CDR2 FRNRAP, per germline. CDR3 size: 13 residues. For the CDR3, the DNA is TGTGCTAGTGGTCAGGGAAAGGATCAGCCCCAGCATTTT. Its protein product is CASGQGKDQPQHF.

The chain employs TRBV6-5 and TRBJ1-1; TRBD1 might be the D (5 bases). CDR3 size: 15 residues. Germline V lookup: CDR1 MNHEY, CDR2 SVGAGI. V dropped 0 bases and J dropped 0 bases, with 8 bases sitting between them. The CDR3 spells CASSYSGQMNTEAFF. Here the CDR3 DNA reads TGTGCCAGCAGTTACTCAGGACAAATGAACACTGAAGCTTTCTTT.

The chain joins TRBV7-9 to TRBJ1-2; TRBD1 is a possible D gene (6 bases). Trimming removed 5 bases at V and 1 base at J, with 17 bases between. Germline V gene sequence: CDR1 SEHNR, CDR2 FQNEAQ (reference sequence). There are 16 residues in the CDR3. The CDR3 bases are TGTGCCAGCAGCCGCACAGGGTATGGGGGTAACTATGGCTACACCTTC. Translated, it gives CASSRTGYGGNYGYTF.

The table lists this clone with a count of one. CDR3: CASSYAGGRRAYGYTF. The CDR3 region has the DNA TGTGCCAGCAGTTACGCGGGGGGCCGACGGGCCTATGGCTACACCTTC. This chain uses TRBV6-5 with TRBJ1-2; D is possibly TRBD1 (6 bases). This CDR3 is built from 16 residues. In germline, CDR1 is MNHEY, CDR2 SVGAGI. V shed 2 bases and J shed 4 bases, with 17 bases lying between them.

The rearrangement joins TRBV3-1 (or the pseudogene TRBV3-2) to TRBJ1-5, with D possibly matching TRBD1 (6 bases). Germline values: CDR1 LGHDT, CDR2 YNNKEL (reference sequence). Trimming left V 1 base short and J 6 bases short, with 10 bases between. This CDR3 is 14 amino acids long. CDR3 in DNA: TGTGCCAGCAGCCAAGGCAGGGGCGCTCAGCCCCAGCATTTT. The encoded protein is CASSQGRGAQPQHF.

The chain is built from TRBV29-1 and TRBJ1-2; 8 bases are a match to TRBD1. The V gene end was trimmed by 7 bases and the J gene end by 6 bases; junction bases not matched to a gene: 10. This CDR3 has 13 amino acids. Germline assignment: CDR1 SQVTM and CDR2 ANQGSEA. The CDR3 nucleotides are TGCAGCGGATCGACAGGGGTTGCTAATGGCTACACCTTC. This translates into CSGSTGVANGYTF.

V usage is TRBV25-1 and J usage is TRBJ2-5; maybe TRBD2 (5 bases). This CDR3 contains 12 residues. CDR1 MGHDK and CDR2 SYGVNS come from the germline V gene. Trimming removed 2 bases at V and 6 bases at J, with 7 bases between. The CDR3 here is CASSEPGKTQYF. As DNA, the CDR3 is TGTGCCAGCAGTGAACCCGGGAAGACCCAGTACTTC.

DNA of the CDR3: TGTGCCAGCAGCTCCGGAGCGGGAGAGGGAAATGAGCAGTTCTTC. This gives the protein CASSSGAGEGNEQFF. The gene calls are TRBV7-9 and TRBJ2-1; TRBD2 matches 8 bases. The germline V gene has CDR1 SEHNR and CDR2 FQNEAQ (reference sequence). Losses at the gene ends were 4 bases for V and 7 bases for J; bases not matched to a gene: 9. This CDR3 region has 15 residues.

The rearrangement joins TRBV6-1 to TRBJ1-4, with 8 positions matching TRBD1. Germline assignment: CDR1 MNHNS and CDR2 SASEGT. The V segment lost 2 bases and the J segment 9 bases; nucleotides outside the gene matches: 8. This CDR3 is built from 15 residues. Here the CDR3 DNA reads TGTGCCAGCAGTGAATCGGACAGGGTCGGGAAAAAACTGTTTTTT. Amino acid sequence: CASSESDRVGKKLFF.

The chain carries TRBV19 and TRBJ2-2; 9 nucleotides match TRBD1. V was clipped by 2 bases and J by 6 bases; unmatched bases: 4. CDR1 is LNHDA and CDR2 is SQIVND in the germline V gene (reference sequence). The CDR3 consists of 15 residues. DNA of the CDR3: TGTGCCAGTAGTATAAGGGACAGGGATCCCGGGGAGCTGTTTTTT. This sequence encodes CASSIRDRDPGELFF.

The chain has TRBV27 and TRBJ2-1; 11 positions match TRBD2. Germline CDR1 is MNHEY and CDR2 is SMNVEV (reference sequence). The CDR3 has 16 amino acids. The V segment lost 2 bases and the J segment 6 bases; nucleotides outside the gene matches: 6. CDR3: CASSLRLAGGGNEQFF. CDR3 sequence (DNA): TGTGCCAGCAGTTTAAGGCTAGCGGGAGGTGGCAATGAGCAGTTCTTC.

The CDR3 nucleotides are TGTGCCAGCAGCTTAACAAGCGGGAGCTCCTACGAGCAGTACTTC. This translates into CASSLTSGSSYEQYF. The chain employs TRBV7-2 and TRBJ2-7; 8 nucleotides match TRBD2. The CDR3 sequence is 15 residues long. V was clipped by 2 bases and J by 0 bases; unmatched bases: 3. CDR1 is SGHTA and CDR2 is FQGNSA in the germline V gene.

The rearrangement uses TRBV6-5 and TRBJ2-5, with 7 nucleotides matching TRBD2. V shed 5 bases, J shed 4 bases, and the junction held 10 bases outside the gene matches. This CDR3 comprises 15 residues. The germline CDR1 and CDR2 sequences are MNHEY and SVGAGI. CDR3 DNA sequence: TGTGCCAGCAGTACCCTAAGCGGGATAACAGAGACCCAGTACTTC. It is translated as CASSTLSGITETQYF.

This clone has more than one count but fewer than ten. J is TRBJ2-7 and V is TRBV6-2 or TRBV6-3; the match to TRBD1 covers 10 bases. CDR3 length equals 17 residues. Germline V gives CDR1 MNHEY, CDR2 SVGEGT. V was clipped by 2 bases and J by 0 bases; unmatched bases: 7. The CDR3 DNA sequence: TGTGCCAGCAGTTACGATCAGGACAGGGGGAGCTCCTACGAGCAGTACTTC. Its protein is CASSYDQDRGSSYEQYF.

This clone was seen more than once but under ten times. The J gene is TRBJ1-2, the V gene TRBV27, with D maybe TRBD1 (6 bases). CDR1 and CDR2 (germline): MNHEY, SMNVEV (reference sequence). The CDR3 spans 12 residues. V lost 8 bases and J lost 3, with 10 bases in between. CDR3: CASRTGYYGYTF. The CDR3 DNA sequence: TGTGCCAGCCGAACAGGGTACTATGGCTACACCTTC.

CDR3 sequence reads: CASSPLGQGGTEAFF. For the CDR3, the DNA is TGTGCCAGCTCACCCCTGGGACAGGGTGGCACTGAAGCTTTCTTT. The chain joins TRBV18 to TRBJ1-1; 9 nucleotides agree with TRBD1. The CDR3 runs 15 residues. CDR1 KGHSH and CDR2 LQKENI come from the germline V gene. After removal of 3 bases from V and 4 bases from J, the junction contained 6 bases not matched to a gene.

This chain links TRBV19 with TRBJ2-7, with TRBD2 matching over 13 bases. After removal of 4 bases from V and 4 bases from J, the junction contained 4 bases not matched to a gene. CDR1 is LNHDA, CDR2 SQIVND, per germline (reference sequence). This CDR3 has 15 amino acids. CDR3 region: CASSRTSGRGYEQYF. DNA for the CDR3: TGTGCCAGTAGTAGGACTAGCGGGAGAGGGTACGAGCAGTACTTC.

The CDR3 sequence: CASSSLVAGYTF. The DNA for the CDR3 is TGTGCCAGCAGTTCCCTGGTGGCTGGCTACACCTTC. J is TRBJ1-2 and V is TRBV6-5; D unclear. This CDR3 is built from 12 residues. The ends were cut back, 4 bases at V and 7 bases at J, with 10 bases in the middle. CDR1 MNHEY and CDR2 SVGAGI come from the germline V gene.

The J gene is TRBJ2-1, the V gene TRBV6-5; the match to TRBD2 covers 8 bases. The CDR3 runs 15 residues. The germline CDR1 and CDR2 sequences are MNHEY and SVGAGI. Losses at the gene ends were 2 bases for V and 6 bases for J; bases not matched to a gene: 6. The CDR3 loop is CASSYSTGGRNEQFF. The CDR3 nucleotides are TGTGCCAGCAGTTACAGCACGGGGGGGCGCAATGAGCAGTTCTTC.

The chain combines TRBV7-2 with TRBJ1-5; no definite D call. V shed 2 bases and J shed 0 bases, with 11 bases lying between them. The length of the CDR3 is 16 residues. CDR1 is SGHTA and CDR2 is FQGNSA in the germline V gene. This chain's CDR3 is CASSLSGGYSNQPQHF. In DNA, the CDR3 is TGTGCCAGCAGCTTATCGGGTGGTTATAGCAATCAGCCCCAGCATTTT.

The V and J genes are TRBV5-6 and TRBJ1-3; 8 bases are shared with TRBD1. The CDR3 runs to 12 residues. With V trimmed by 7 bases and J by 8 bases, 5 bases remained unmatched. Germline V gives CDR1 SGHDT, CDR2 YYEEEE. CDR3 protein: CASGQGADTIYF. Written as DNA, the CDR3 is TGTGCCAGCGGGCAGGGGGCAGACACCATATATTTT.

In DNA, the CDR3 is TGTGCCAGCAGGATAGGCGGAATCAACAATGAGCAGTTCTTC. It is translated as CASRIGGINNEQFF. The chain carries TRBV6-5 and TRBJ2-1; D is unresolved. The CDR3 contains 14 residues. Germline loops: CDR1 MNHEY, CDR2 SVGAGI. Trimming pared 6 bases from V and 5 bases from J, leaving 14 bases between.

The genes are TRBV5-6 and TRBJ1-2; TRBD1 might be the D (5 bases). The V end was cut by 3 bases, the J end by 2 bases, with 17 bases between. The CDR3 is 16 residues long. Germline V CDR1 and CDR2: SGHDT, YYEEEE. In DNA form, the CDR3 reads TGTGCCAGCAGCTATACCCTGCGCGGGACCAACTATGGCTACACCTTC. Its translation is CASSYTLRGTNYGYTF.

V and J are TRBV14 and TRBJ2-3; no reliable D call. Germline V CDR1 and CDR2: SGHDN, FVKESK. The CDR3 loop spans 18 amino acids. The ends were cut back, 4 bases at V and 0 bases at J, with 20 bases in the middle. In nucleotides, the CDR3 is TGTGCCAGCAGCCGCCTCCCTTGGATGGCGGCTAGCACAGATACGCAGTATTTT. As protein: CASSRLPWMAASTDTQYF.

This clone was detected once. The chain has TRBV5-1 and TRBJ2-7; tentative D call: TRBD2 (6 bases). With 3 bases removed from V and 0 bases from J, the gap between germline ends came to 10 bases. The CDR3 sequence is 14 residues long. CDR1 and CDR2 (germline): SGHRS, YFSETQ. CDR3: CASSSGTPSYEQYF. The CDR3 bases are TGCGCCAGCAGCTCCGGGACTCCCTCCTACGAGCAGTACTTC.

The chain couples TRBV7-2 to TRBJ1-5, with D tentatively TRBD1 (5 bases). The CDR3 contains 15 residues. Trimming removed 5 bases at V and 0 bases at J, with 11 bases between. Germline CDR1 is SGHTA and CDR2 is FQGNSA. The CDR3 sequence: CASSLTENSNQPQHF. The CDR3 DNA follows: TGTGCCAGCAGCCTGACAGAAAATAGCAATCAGCCCCAGCATTTT.

V is TRBV24-1 and J is TRBJ2-5; the match to TRBD2 covers 16 bases. The V and J ends lost 4 bases and 5 bases, in that order; junction bases with no gene match: 6. This CDR3 contains 17 residues. Germline CDR1 KGHDR, CDR2 SFDVKD. CDR3 loop: CATSEGTSGRARETQYF. The CDR3 DNA reads TGTGCCACCAGTGAAGGGACTAGCGGGAGGGCCCGGGAGACCCAGTACTTC.

CDR3 amino acids: CASSKGLSEYTDTQYF. The CDR3 region has the DNA TGTGCCAGTAGTAAAGGCCTGAGCGAATACACAGATACGCAGTATTTT. The J gene is TRBJ2-3, the V gene TRBV7-3; the D is unclear. Germline V gene data show CDR1 as SGHTA and CDR2 as FQGTGA. V gave up 9 bases and J gave up 2 bases, with 21 bases separating them. This CDR3 spans 16 amino acids. Full variable domain (remainder filled in from reference TRBV7-3 and TRBJ2-3): GAGVSQTPSNKVTEKGKYVELRCDPISGHTALYWYRQSLGQGPEFLIYFQGTGAADDSGLPNDRFFAVRPEGSVSTLKIQRTERGDSAVYLCASSKGLSEYTDTQYFGPGTRLTVL.

The V call is TRBV7-2, the J call TRBJ1-3; the match to TRBD1 covers 9 bases. Germline V gene data show CDR1 as SGHTA and CDR2 as FQGNSA. V trimming: 6 bases; J trimming: 3 bases; junction bases outside the gene matches: 9. The CDR3 runs to 16 residues. The CDR3 here is CASSRDGTGFGNTIYF. CDR3 coding DNA: TGTGCCAGCAGTCGAGACGGGACAGGGTTTGGAAACACCATATATTTT.

The chain has TRBV7-2 and TRBJ1-2; TRBD1 matches at 9 bases. The CDR3 is 16 amino acids. CDR1 is SGHTA and CDR2 is FQGNSA in the germline V gene. Germline trimming cut 5 bases from V and 7 bases from J; bases unmatched to any gene: 14. CDR3 bases: TGTGCCAGCAGCCCATCCCGGACAGGGGCTGGTCGTGGCTACACCTTC. Translated: CASSPSRTGAGRGYTF.